These 5 T cell receptor beta chains came from one sample sequenced in a study of T cell responses to AZD1222 COVID-19 vaccine (dated by TCRdb to the early 2020s). Libraries were made using the immunoSEQ multiplex PCR assay. The source is immuneACCESS, and TCRdb retained only in-frame sequences with V and J called. Part of the clones is not carried over; for the studies checked, unresolved V genes explain less than half of this, and the remainder is unexplained. The sample table shows some 100,000 clones, and around 91% are seen once. About 2.4% of the sample is in the top ten clones. The time point label, as the study defines it: about 28 days (+/-7) after the second vaccine dose. The material sequenced was peripheral blood, taken 28 days after the second AZD1222 dose. These receptors originate from an adult who received the AZD1222 COVID-19 vaccine.

The DNA for the CDR3 is TGTGCCACCAGCAGAGGACAGGGCGGGGGGGAAAAACTGTTTTTT. This codes for CATSRGQGGGEKLFF. The J gene is TRBJ1-4, the V gene TRBV15; 7 bases agree with TRBD1. The CDR3 is made up of 15 amino acids. Germline V CDR1 and CDR2: LNHNV, YYDKDF (reference sequence). The V and J ends lost 1 base and 8 bases, in that order; junction bases with no gene match: 7.

The J gene is TRBJ1-1, the V gene TRBV29-1; 9 nucleotides agree with TRBD1. The germline V gene encodes CDR1 SQVTM and CDR2 ANQGSEA. The V segment lost 5 bases and the J segment 1 base; nucleotides outside the gene matches: 2. The CDR3 length is 13 residues. Written as DNA, the CDR3 is TGCAGCGTTACGGACAGGGGGAACACTGAAGCTTTCTTT. Translation gives CSVTDRGNTEAFF.

There are a few counts of this clone. The chain carries TRBV7-8 and TRBJ1-3, with D possibly matching TRBD1 (6 bases). The CDR3 totals 15 residues. Germline lookup yields CDR1 SGHVS and CDR2 FQNEAQ. The V and J ends lost 3 bases and 0 bases respectively, with 9 bases between them. Here the CDR3 DNA reads TGTGCCAGCAGCTTTACAGGGACCTCTGGAAACACCATATATTTT. Translated: CASSFTGTSGNTIYF.

This clone was seen just once. This chain joins TRBV6-2 or TRBV6-3 and TRBJ2-2, with D uncertain. Trimming left V 6 bases short and J 5 bases short, with 13 bases between. This CDR3 has 14 residues. Germline V lookup: CDR1 MNHEY, CDR2 SVGEGT. The CDR3 sequence is CASSLILLTGELFF. CDR3 DNA sequence: TGTGCCAGCAGCCTCATTCTCCTTACCGGGGAGCTGTTTTTT.

The chain carries TRBV5-4 and TRBJ2-3; D may be TRBD2 (5 bases). CDR1 is SGHNT and CDR2 is YYREEE in the germline V gene (reference sequence). Trimming stripped 0 bases from V and 5 bases from J, with 10 bases between. This CDR3 is 14 amino acids long. CDR3 nucleotides: TGTGCCAGCAGCTTGGGGGAGCGGAAAGATACGCAGTATTTT. It codes for CASSLGERKDTQYF.